This TCR beta chain originates from a study of identical twins (dated by TCRdb to the mid-2010s). The study in broad terms: To test whether fetal clonotypes persist, the study used deep sequencing on TCR alpha and beta repertoires from monozygotic twins, unrelated adults of various ages, and cord blood. Replicate twin experiments were performed at different times using different library preparation protocols to rule out contamination.

What the authors observed across the whole study: In beta out-of-frame sequences, excess twin sharing was weaker, because having fewer shared sequences lowered the signal-to-noise ratio. Invariant T cells such as MAIT and iNKT could partly confound zero-insertion analyses, though diverse VJ usage argued against this for most clonotypes. In monozygotic twins, recombination models systematically underestimated out-of-frame TCR alpha sharing, but the models matched the sharing seen between unrelated individuals. Fewer insertions were carried by abundant cord blood beta clonotypes, a similar but weaker trend appeared in young adult naive repertoires, and no such trend appeared in memory repertoires. Compared with coincidental sharing between unrelated individuals, out-of-frame TCR alpha sequences shared between twins had an excess of sequences with low generation probability. Because the same donors could not be followed over many years, the conclusions relied on cross-sectional statistical analysis.

Libraries came from 5' RACE. Sequenced using an Illumina HiSeq 2000. A universal primer binding site was added through template switching, and the final cDNA carried a unique molecular identifier so that TCR cDNA molecules could be counted accurately. Specific primers in the conserved constant-segment region were used to synthesize first-strand cDNA for the TCR alpha and beta chains. Each cDNA library was double barcoded, with a SMART-Mk sample barcode plus Illumina barcodes, to control for contamination. TruSeq adapter sequences along with Illumina sample barcodes were introduced in two successive PCR steps. The TCR alpha and beta cDNA libraries were sequenced on the Illumina HiSeq platform using custom primers. In the paper's pipeline: Raw reads were processed with MiGEC to extract unique molecular identifiers, and MiXCR was used to determine CDR3 positions. For each individual, recombination models were inferred using an EM algorithm with the repgenHMM and IGoR tools. The analysis of shared clonotypes was done with the tcR package in R, with sharing normalized by the product of cloneset sizes. Out-of-frame nonproductive sequences were analyzed to study raw recombination free of thymic and clonal selection effects. The public reads were run again by TCRdb, first through fastp at Q25 and then through MiXCR, and only productive beta chains were kept. Entries are consolidated by CDR3 protein sequence, retaining the most common genes and DNA. TCRdb, not the authors, supplied the V and J calls. The sample yields roughly 540,000 distinct CDR3 sequences; 20% to 25% were counted once. The top ten hold around 1% of the sample.

Every donor in the study was a healthy Caucasian. The twin cohort consisted of three pairs of female monozygotic twins, all aged roughly 18 to 30 years. Positive isolation kits from Invitrogen were used to isolate the CD4+ and CD8+ T cell populations. This clonotype has just a few counts. Its specific antigen is unknown. It has no much larger one-base neighbor in the sample; base qualities were not kept. The CDR3 has 14 amino acids, counting the end cysteine and phenylalanine. Of all the DNA, just the CDR3 is kept, 42 bases in frame from base 1. The V end loses 6 bases and the J end loses 7 bases, and a stretch of 13 bases separates them. The sample was also reused in another study, on T cells expressing NK-cell markers. The second paper further reports: TCR beta-chain repertoires were profiled in sorted CD3+CD56+NKG2C+, CD3+CD56+NKG2C- and CD3+CD56-NKG2C+ T-cell subsets from roughly eight donors. Among the eight sequenced donors, seven were HCMV-seropositive and one was HCMV-seronegative. To restrict sorting to alphabetaTCR-expressing T cells, an anti-gammadeltaTCR antibody was added in several experiments. In roughly six donors, the dominant CD3+CD56+NKG2C+ clonotypes were among the top 10 CD8+ clonotypes and accounted for about 1.0-7.0% of CD8+ T cells. Those dominant clonotypes were again the most abundant among CD3+CD56-NKG2C+ cells in a handful of donors, at about 25-65%. Whether the expanded NKG2C-expressing T cell clones were specific for HCMV antigens was left unclear. All eight donors whose samples were sequenced were randomly selected healthy volunteers, three of them men and five women. HCMV serostatus was determined by detecting HCMV-specific IgG in serum with a commercial ELISA kit. MIGEC was used to demultiplex reads and group the reads by UMI, and MiTCR was used to assemble and quantify clonotypes. To exclude erroneous sequences, any TCR cDNA sequence not supported by at least two reads was discarded. The tcR package was used for downstream repertoire analysis, and clonotypes were matched across fractions by CDR3 nucleotide sequence plus V segment. VDJmatch was used to annotate antigen specificity against VDJdb, with one amino acid substitution in CDR3 allowed.

The V gene is TRBV12-3 or TRBV12-4 and the J gene is TRBJ1-6; the D region possibly corresponds to TRBD1 (5 bases align). The receptor comes from a woman between 18 and 29 years old in good health. Sequenced sample: CD4+ T cells sorted from blood. DNA sequence: TGTGCCAGCAGAGGGGTGAATTGGAATTCACCCCTCCACTTT. The translation is CASRGVNWNSPLHF.